This TCR beta chain was recovered during a study of beta chain features in type 1 diabetes. Overall study results and limits: The naive, central memory and Treg TCRB repertoires showed an apparent similarity that was greater among patients than among healthy donors. Shortening of TCRB CDR3s, moderate but significant, appeared in all four CD4+ subsets of Type 1 diabetes patients. Researchers could not determine here whether HLA type influences TCRB rearrangement.

This clone has a handful of counts. Its target is unknown. Germline CDR1 reads MGHRA; CDR2 reads YSYEKL. The V and J ends lost 3 bases and 4 bases, in that order; junction bases with no gene match: 17. This CDR3 contains 19 residues. Sequencing targeted expressed TCRB transcripts, as all isolated RNA had been reverse transcribed. Profiled with immunoSEQ multiplex PCR; TCRdb holds only in-frame clones, not every one. Altogether more than 150,000 clones are present, less than 9.5% being singletons, with the ten largest covering 2% to 3%. This clonotype was sampled from a woman in her late teens or twenties in good health. The J gene is TRBJ2-1, the V gene TRBV4-1, with 8 bases lining up with TRBD2. What was sequenced was central memory CD4+ T cells from blood. Written as DNA, the CDR3 is TGCGCCAGCAGCCATCCGTTTGACGTACCAGCGGGAGTTTACAATGAGCAGTTCTTC. Amino acids: CASSHPFDVPAGVYNEQFF.